The text below deals with one T cell receptor beta chain. Via MiXCR, TCRdb re-called the RT-PCR reads, giving one row per CDR3 protein. The sample lists 630,000 or so distinct CDR3 sequences; more than 15% were seen once. The sample comes from a study of response to subunit inactivated influenza vaccine. Trimming took off 0 bases at V and 0 bases at J, with 16 bases between the two ends. The CDR3 runs to 17 residues. The V gene's germline CDR1 is SGHRS and CDR2 YFSETQ. Sequencing used PBMCs from blood, obtained 11 to 12 days after vaccination. The chain is built from TRBV5-1 and TRBJ2-7, with D uncertain. This TCR came from a man between 45 and 60 years old who received an inactivated influenza vaccine. The CDR3 loop reads CASSLASLGPSSYEQYF. For the CDR3, the DNA is TGCGCCAGCAGCTTGGCGTCCCTAGGCCCCAGCTCCTACGAGCAGTACTTC. The full variable domain, in which reference TRBV5-1 and TRBJ2-7 provide the parts outside the CDR3, is KAGVTQTPRYLIKTRGQQVTLSCSPISGHRSVSWYQQTPGQGLQFLFEYFSETQRNKGNFPGRFSGRQFSNSRSEMNVSTLELGDSALYLCASSLASLGPSSYEQYFGPGTRLTVT.